This passage covers 24 T cell receptor beta chains from one sample sequenced in a study of blood T cell repertoires in COVID-19 (dated by TCRdb to 2020 to 2022). The library was generated by the immunoSEQ multiplex PCR assay. The table was pulled from immuneACCESS by TCRdb, which kept in-frame rearrangements only. Such tables lose some clones; where checked, under half of the loss comes from unresolved V genes, and the rest has no known cause. Recorded for this sample are roughly 150,000 clones; 65% to 85% of them occurred a single time. The ten largest clonotypes hold around 5% of the sample. The sample comprised PBMCs or T cells enriched from blood (not recorded which). These TCRs come from a man in his 70s who had been exposed to COVID-19.

The V and J genes are TRBV21-1 and TRBJ2-5; the DNA was not compared with TRBD1, the D call given in the table. TRBV21-1 is a known pseudogene. The CDR3 extends over 15 amino acids. The CDR3 here is CASRVNRGLGETQYF. The CDR3 coding sequence is TGTGCCAGCAGGGTAAACAGGGGATTAGGGGAGACCCAGTACTTC.

The CDR3 region has the DNA TGCGCCAGCAGCTTGGGGGAGATCTTGAACACTGAAGCTTTCTTT. Amino acids: CASSLGEILNTEAFF. The gene calls are TRBV5-1 and TRBJ1-1; unclear D gene. Germline CDR1 and CDR2: SGHRS and YFSETQ. Between the trimmed V and J ends, which lost 0 bases and 0 bases, there was a span of 9 bases. The CDR3 spans 15 residues.

The chain couples TRBV29-1 to TRBJ1-1; TRBD1 matches at 9 bases. Germline lookup yields CDR1 SQVTM and CDR2 ANQGSEA. The CDR3 loop spans 15 amino acids. The V segment lost 5 bases and the J segment 0 bases; nucleotides outside the gene matches: 7. The CDR3 DNA sequence: TGCAGCGTTTGTGGCACAGGGGGCATGAACACTGAAGCTTTCTTT. This encodes CSVCGTGGMNTEAFF.

The chain has TRBV9 and TRBJ1-2, with unresolved D. The CDR3 covers 13 residues. Trimming removed 3 bases at V and 4 bases at J, with 10 bases between. CDR1 SGDLS and CDR2 YYNGEE come from the germline V gene. CDR3 sequence reads: CASSGGKAYGYTF. CDR3 nucleotides: TGTGCCAGCAGCGGAGGGAAGGCCTATGGCTACACCTTC.

This chain joins TRBV3-1 (or the pseudogene TRBV3-2) and TRBJ2-7; D not certain. V lost 4 bases and J lost 3, with 13 bases in between. This CDR3 has 14 amino acids. Per the germline V gene, CDR1 is LGHDT and CDR2 is YNNKEL (reference sequence). CDR3 nucleotides: TGTGCCAGCAGCCCAGGTCCCCAAGGCTACGAGCAGTACTTC. Encoded protein: CASSPGPQGYEQYF.

J is TRBJ1-4 and V is TRBV5-1; 8 bases fit TRBD1. The length of the CDR3 is 16 residues. The V gene's germline CDR1 is SGHRS and CDR2 YFSETQ. Trimming cost V 4 bases and J 7 bases; bases outside gene matches: 12. The CDR3 loop reads CASSVGADRVVEKLFF. DNA of the CDR3: TGCGCCAGCAGCGTTGGGGCGGACAGGGTGGTTGAAAAACTGTTTTTT.

This clone was seen a handful of times. This chain connects TRBV28 to TRBJ1-5; D unresolved. CDR1 and CDR2 from the germline V gene are MDHEN and SYDVKM. This CDR3 spans 17 amino acids. Trimming pared 6 bases from V and 2 bases from J, leaving 20 bases between. For the CDR3, the DNA is TGTGCCAGCAGCTTAAATCTAAGCGGCGGCGGCAATCAGCCCCAGCATTTT. Protein sequence: CASSLNLSGGGNQPQHF.

This clone was detected a few times. The genes are TRBV3-1 (or the pseudogene TRBV3-2) and TRBJ1-3; D not resolved. There are 15 residues in the CDR3. Germline V gives CDR1 LGHDT, CDR2 YNNKEL (reference sequence). Trimming cost V 1 base and J 4 bases, with 11 bases left between them. The CDR3 loop reads CASSQARAGGNTIYF. Here the CDR3 DNA reads TGTGCCAGCAGCCAAGCGCGGGCTGGCGGAAACACCATATATTTT.

The V gene is TRBV15, the J gene TRBJ2-1, with 12 bases matching TRBD2. Per the germline V gene, CDR1 is LNHNV and CDR2 is YYDKDF (reference sequence). The length of the CDR3 is 17 residues. Germline trimming cut 5 bases from V and 2 bases from J; bases unmatched to any gene: 7. CDR3 loop: CATSPRTSGITYNEQFF. CDR3 DNA sequence: TGTGCCACCAGCCCTCGGACTAGCGGGATCACCTACAATGAGCAGTTCTTC.

This clone was counted once. The V call is TRBV18, the J call TRBJ1-6, with TRBD1 matching 7 bases. The germline gives CDR1 KGHSH, CDR2 LQKENI. The CDR3 has 14 amino acids. The V segment lost 6 bases and the J segment 7 bases; nucleotides outside the gene matches: 6. The CDR3 DNA reads as TGTGCCAGCTCGCCGCAGGGGGAAAATTCACCCCTCCACTTT. It translates to CASSPQGENSPLHF.

The V gene is TRBV5-1, the J gene TRBJ1-6; D gene ambiguous. V gave up 1 base and J gave up 9 bases, with 11 bases separating them. This CDR3 has 14 residues. Germline CDR1 and CDR2: SGHRS and YFSETQ. The CDR3 DNA reads TGCGCCAGCAGCTTGAGCGAGGCGGGTTCACCCCTCCACTTT. As protein: CASSLSEAGSPLHF.

Here the CDR3 DNA reads TGTGCCAGCAGTAACCGGGTGCGGGAGCAGTACTTC. It is translated as CASSNRVREQYF. The chain recombines TRBV28 with TRBJ2-7; D is unresolved. Germline-derived CDR1 and CDR2 are MDHEN and SYDVKM. The CDR3 totals 12 residues. Trimming left V 5 bases short and J 7 bases short, with 12 bases between.

This sequence joins TRBV7-9 and TRBJ2-1; 12 bases align to TRBD2. This CDR3 contains 19 residues. Germline CDR1 and CDR2: SEHNR and FQNEAQ (reference sequence). With V trimmed by 5 bases and J by 0 bases, 11 bases remained unmatched. The CDR3 region is CASSPQSGLAGISYNEQFF. The CDR3 DNA sequence: TGTGCCAGCAGCCCCCAGAGTGGACTAGCGGGGATCTCCTACAATGAGCAGTTCTTC.

The rearrangement joins TRBV3-1 (or the pseudogene TRBV3-2) to TRBJ2-5; 10 bases align to TRBD2. V was clipped by 2 bases and J by 5 bases; unmatched bases: 8. Per germline, CDR1 LGHDT and CDR2 YNNKEL (reference sequence). The CDR3 contains 16 residues. The CDR3 sequence is CASSQPGLARKETQYF. The CDR3 DNA sequence: TGTGCCAGCAGCCAACCGGGACTAGCGAGAAAGGAGACCCAGTACTTC.

This chain links TRBV15 with TRBJ1-1, with 7 bases that match TRBD1. The junction had 8 bases not matched to a gene; V was cut back by 0 bases and J by 10 bases. Germline lookup yields CDR1 LNHNV and CDR2 YYDKDF (reference sequence). This CDR3 is built from 14 residues. CDR3 sequence reads: CATSRDKMRGRAFF. CDR3 sequence (DNA): TGTGCCACCAGCAGAGATAAGATGAGGGGGCGAGCTTTCTTT.

The chain has TRBV14 and TRBJ1-2, with D perhaps matching TRBD1 (6 bases). This CDR3 is built from 13 residues. V lost 4 bases, J lost 10 bases, and 16 bases lay in between. CDR1 SGHDN and CDR2 FVKESK come from the germline V gene. The CDR3 is CASSLLIRGNYTF. DNA for the CDR3: TGTGCCAGCAGCCTATTAATCAGGGGAAACTACACCTTC. The full variable domain, completed using reference TRBV14 and TRBJ1-2, is EAGVTQFPSHSVIEKGQTVTLRCDPISGHDNLYWYRRVMGKEIKFLLHFVKESKQDESGMPNNRFLAERTGGTYSTLKVQPAELEDSGVYFCASSLLIRGNYTFGSGTRLTVV.

The chain joins TRBV5-1 to TRBJ1-6; TRBD1 aligns across 9 bases. This CDR3 is built from 16 residues. Germline-derived CDR1 and CDR2 are SGHRS and YFSETQ. V trimming: 0 bases; J trimming: 8 bases; junction bases outside the gene matches: 6. CDR3 nucleotides: TGCGCCAGCAGCTTGGCCCCGGACAGGGGCGATTCACCCCTCCACTTT. Encoded protein: CASSLAPDRGDSPLHF.

This chain connects TRBV3-1 (or the pseudogene TRBV3-2) to TRBJ2-3; 12 bases align to TRBD2. Germline V CDR1 and CDR2: LGHDT, YNNKEL (reference sequence). With V trimmed by 3 bases and J by 6 bases, 10 bases remained unmatched. The CDR3 length is 17 residues. The CDR3 region has the DNA TGTGCCAGCAGCCACCAAGGACTAGCGGGATGGATGGATACGCAGTATTTT. Translated, it gives CASSHQGLAGWMDTQYF.

The V gene is TRBV20-1, the J gene TRBJ1-5; TRBD1 is a possible D gene (6 bases). The CDR3 is 14 amino acids. Trimming shortened V by 3 bases and J by 5 bases, and 14 bases separated the two germline ends. CDR1 is DFQATT and CDR2 is SNEGSKA in the germline V gene (reference sequence). The CDR3 coding sequence is TGCAGTGCTAGTGGTAGAGGGGGTTATCAGCCCCAGCATTTT. Its protein is CSASGRGGYQPQHF.

The chain links TRBV7-9 to TRBJ1-1; 7 bases match TRBD1. The V gene end was trimmed by 5 bases and the J gene end by 7 bases; junction bases not matched to a gene: 13. This CDR3 is built from 15 residues. Germline loops: CDR1 SEHNR, CDR2 FQNEAQ (reference sequence). This CDR3 is CASSKGTESNLEAFF. The CDR3 DNA follows: TGTGCCAGCAGCAAAGGGACAGAGTCCAATCTTGAAGCTTTCTTT. The full variable domain, with the rest looked up from reference TRBV7-9 and TRBJ1-1, is DTGVSQNPRHKITKRGQNVTFRCDPISEHNRLYWYRQTLGQGPEFLTYFQNEAQLEKSRLLSDRFSAERPKGSFSTLEIQRTEQGDSAMYLCASSKGTESNLEAFFGQGTRLTVV.

The chain joins TRBV3-1 (or the pseudogene TRBV3-2) to TRBJ1-1; D is unclear. The CDR3 is made up of 14 amino acids. CDR1 LGHDT and CDR2 YNNKEL come from the germline V gene (reference sequence). Trimming pared 4 bases from V and 4 bases from J, leaving 13 bases between. CDR3 loop: CASSPEPDTTEAFF. DNA of the CDR3: TGTGCCAGCAGCCCTGAGCCCGACACCACTGAAGCTTTCTTT.

The CDR3 DNA reads TGTGCCAGTAGTTCGGCCGGGAACTATGGCTACACCTTC. Residues: CASSSAGNYGYTF. This chain links TRBV19 with TRBJ1-2; D gene ambiguous. The CDR3 length is 13 residues. Trimming removed 5 bases at V and 2 bases at J, with 9 bases between. Germline CDR1 LNHDA, CDR2 SQIVND (reference sequence).

The chain combines TRBV24-1 with TRBJ2-1; 7 nucleotides agree with TRBD1. The CDR3 extends over 13 amino acids. V was pared by 4 bases and J by 6 bases, with 2 bases of the junction left unmatched. Germline V lookup: CDR1 KGHDR, CDR2 SFDVKD. DNA of the CDR3: TGTGCCACCAGTGACTGGACAGGCAATGAGCAGTTCTTC. Translation gives CATSDWTGNEQFF.

The table lists this clone with a few counts. The chain uses TRBV19 and TRBJ2-4; 10 nucleotides align to TRBD1. Germline V gene lookup returns CDR1 LNHDA and CDR2 SQIVND (reference sequence). V trimming: 5 bases; J trimming: 0 bases; junction bases outside the gene matches: 7. This CDR3 has 17 amino acids. The CDR3 DNA sequence: TGTGCCAGTAGTGCGGGACAGGGGACGGTAGCCAAAAACATTCAGTACTTC. It translates to CASSAGQGTVAKNIQYF.